What follows is one T cell receptor beta chain and its context. Its specificity is unknown. With 4 bases clipped from V and 2 bases from J, the junction kept 13 bases outside the gene matches. The germline V gene encodes CDR1 KGHSH and CDR2 LQKENI. CDR3 size: 18 residues. The data were obtained in a study of T cells after yellow fever vaccination. A 5'RACE template-switching step, the method used to make TCR cDNA, added a universal primer site and UMIs. Via MiXCR, TCRdb re-called the 5' RACE reads, giving one row per CDR3 protein. The sample has approximately 300,000 distinct CDR3 sequences, about 10% seen once. Study-wide findings and caveats: Boosting was followed by the reappearance of most primary-vaccination clones (around 95% CD4, around 90% CD8).

This TCR was sampled from a man between 18 and 29 years old who received the YFV17D yellow fever vaccine. The V gene is TRBV18, the J gene TRBJ1-1, with TRBD1 identical over 10 bases. The starting material was CD4+ T cells sorted from PBMCs, obtained 45 days after the yellow fever booster vaccination. CDR3 bases: TGTGCCAGCTCACAAGGTCCTTTTGGGACAGGGGCTAACACTGAAGCTTTCTTT. Translation gives CASSQGPFGTGANTEAFF.